This T cell receptor (beta chain) was observed in a study of shared clonotypes between healthy human individuals. Broader study findings: Inspection by rarefaction showed sorted-subset sequencing to be incomplete despite large depth.

The CDR3 consists of 14 residues. With 0 bases removed from V and 1 base from J, the gap between germline ends came to 8 bases. Per germline, CDR1 SGHDT and CDR2 YYEEEE. A note on this clone: Its specificity is unknown. This specimen includes other DNA sequences encoding the same CDR3.

The naive CD8 population came from CD45RO-negative cells selected for CCR7, without terminally differentiated effector memory CD45RA+ cells. TCRdb's table, derived via immunoSEQ multiplex PCR, lists solely in-frame clones and lacks some. This table holds about 2 million clones, approximately 94% found once. This clonotype originated in a man younger than 30 in good health. The chain uses TRBV5-6 and TRBJ2-7; possible D gene TRBD1, 6 bases. Specimen: naive CD8+ T cells sorted from blood. The CDR3 DNA reads TGTGCCAGCAGCTTGGGTGGACAGTCCTACGAGCAGTACTTC. This translates into CASSLGGQSYEQYF.